Below are 10 T cell receptor beta chains sequenced from a single sample in a study of immune heterogeneity within non-small cell lung tumors. Bulk tumor genomic DNA served as template, at about 600 ng per sample. In surgery, several biopsies were collected from each primary tumor at widely spaced sites. Patients underwent curative surgery for untreated, newly diagnosed non-small cell lung cancer. Amplification of TCR beta CDR3 was performed by multiplex PCR with 32 V and 13 J primers. Each CDR3 protein gets one entry after TCRdb re-called the multiplex PCR reads with MiXCR. The sample shows tens of thousands of distinct CDR3 sequences, around 28% of them seen only once. Sequencing was performed on lung tumor tissue. These receptors originate from a man aged 35 to 55 with non-small cell lung cancer.

The table lists this clonotype with many counts. This sequence joins TRBV12-3 or TRBV12-4 and TRBJ1-3, with 8 bases that match TRBD1. The CDR3 extends over 14 amino acids. Losses at the gene ends were 7 bases for V and 4 bases for J; bases not matched to a gene: 6. The CDR3 sequence is CASNNRDRGNTIYF. Written as DNA, the CDR3 is TGTGCCAGCAACAACCGGGACAGGGGAAACACCATATATTTT.

The chain joins TRBV11-3 to TRBJ1-6; D remains ambiguous. The CDR3 is 14 residues long. V dropped 5 bases and J dropped 8 bases, with 13 bases sitting between them. Per the germline V gene, CDR1 is SGHNT and CDR2 is YENEEA. CDR3: CASSPTGFDSPLHF. The CDR3 coding sequence is TGTGCCAGCAGCCCTACTGGTTTTGATTCACCCCTCCACTTT.

J is TRBJ1-1 and V is TRBV7-8, with D perhaps matching TRBD1 (5 bases). Looked up from germline, CDR1 is SGHVS and CDR2 is FQNEAQ. The CDR3 runs to 11 residues. The V and J ends lost 5 bases and 11 bases respectively, with 12 bases between them. The CDR3 reads CASSVKGKAFF. CDR3 DNA sequence: TGTGCCAGCAGCGTTAAGGGGAAGGCTTTCTTT.

The table lists this clonotype with many counts. This chain joins TRBV24-1 and TRBJ1-6, with D perhaps TRBD1 (5 bases). Germline-derived CDR1 and CDR2 are KGHDR and SFDVKD. V gave up 6 bases and J gave up 4 bases, with 9 bases separating them. The CDR3 is made up of 14 amino acids. CDR3 loop: CATSRGEYNSPLHF. The CDR3 coding sequence is TGTGCCACCAGTCGGGGCGAATATAATTCACCCCTCCACTTT.

The rearrangement uses TRBV11-3 and TRBJ2-1; 7 bases agree with TRBD2. V lost 3 bases to trimming and J lost 8 bases; unmatched junction nucleotides: 16. This CDR3 has 17 residues. Germline lookup yields CDR1 SGHNT and CDR2 YENEEA. The CDR3 is CASSFSKLAGRKDEQFF. Here the CDR3 DNA reads TGTGCCAGCAGCTTCTCAAAATTGGCCGGGAGGAAGGATGAGCAGTTCTTC. Full variable domain (missing parts from reference TRBV11-3 and TRBJ2-1): EAGVVQSPRYKIIEKKQPVAFWCNPISGHNTLYWYLQNLGQGPELLIRYENEEAVDDSQLPKDRFSAERLKGVDSTLKIQPAELGDSAVYLCASSFSKLAGRKDEQFFGPGTRLTVL.

Details on this clonotype: A clone one base away is much larger, so this may be a read error. The gene calls are TRBV20-1 and TRBJ1-4; a weak D match, TRBD1 (5 bases). Trimming left V 3 bases short and J 6 bases short, with 14 bases between. CDR1 is DFQATT and CDR2 is SNEGSKA in the germline V gene (reference sequence). The length of the CDR3 is 14 residues. The CDR3, as DNA: TGCAGTGCTAGCCAATCGGACAATGATGAAAAACTGTTTTTT. Amino acids: CSASQSDNDEKLFF.

This clonotype was found a few times. The chain links TRBV20-1 to TRBJ2-1; TRBD2 matches 8 bases. This CDR3 comprises 12 residues. With 7 bases clipped from V and 7 bases from J, the junction kept 6 bases outside the gene matches. Germline V CDR1 and CDR2: DFQATT, SNEGSKA (reference sequence). The CDR3 DNA reads as TGCAGTGGTAGCGGGGTACGAAATGAGCAGTTCTTC. Its translation: CSGSGVRNEQFF.

This clonotype was seen only a few times. The chain combines TRBV6-1 with TRBJ2-5; TRBD1 agrees at 7 bases. V trimming: 4 bases; J trimming: 5 bases; junction bases outside the gene matches: 13. Germline CDR1 is MNHNS and CDR2 is SASEGT. The CDR3 is 16 residues long. This CDR3 reads CASSASPGTALETQYF. Written as DNA, the CDR3 is TGTGCCAGCAGTGCGTCCCCCGGGACAGCTTTGGAGACCCAGTACTTC.

Concerning this clonotype: A read error is possible here, since a much larger clone lies one base away. The chain employs TRBV30 and TRBJ2-7; D ambiguous. Trimming pared 7 bases from V and 5 bases from J, leaving 12 bases between. The CDR3 has 11 amino acids. Germline values: CDR1 GTSNPN, CDR2 SVGIG (reference sequence). The CDR3 DNA reads TGTGCCTACTCCTCGTTGAACGAGCAGTACTTC. This encodes CAYSSLNEQYF.

This clonotype was seen more than once but under ten times. The chain couples TRBV4-1 to TRBJ1-1; tentatively, D is TRBD1 (6 bases). Germline V gene data show CDR1 as MGHRA and CDR2 as YSYEKL. This CDR3 has 15 residues. V dropped 3 bases and J dropped 1 base, with 12 bases sitting between them. CDR3 DNA: TGCGCCAGCAGCCAGGGGGGCAGCCAGAACACTGAAGCTTTCTTT. Its protein is CASSQGGSQNTEAFF.